This is a list of T cell receptor beta chains from one sample in a study of tumor and adjacent non-tumor tissue in lung cancer. TCRdb redid the calling of the multiplex PCR reads with MiXCR, one entry per CDR3 protein. Of about 50,000 distinct CDR3 sequences listed, 74% are singletons. Material for sequencing was distant non-tumor lung tissue. These receptors all come from a woman between 55 and 75 years old with non-small cell lung cancer. Both conserved end residues are part of each CDR3. A D gene is named only where the DNA matches it firmly. Size values are once, few and many counts, or a class for expanded clones, and some rows have none.

abundance	d_gene	v_gene	j_gene	CDR3nt	CDR3aa
.	.	TRBV6-5	TRBJ2-7	TGTGCCAGCGGTTACTTGGGGGGCCCCGGCTACGAGCACTACTTC	CASGYLGGPGYEHYF
few	.	TRBV11-2	TRBJ2-1	TGTGTCAGCAGCGAAACCGGGACGGCCGGGAGCGAGCAGTTCTTC	CVSSETGTAGSEQFF
.	TRBD2	TRBV6-2/TRBV6-3	TRBJ2-3	TGTACCAGCAGCAAGACTAGCGGGGAACCTACGCAGTATTTT	CTSSKTSGEPTQYF
.	.	TRBV4-3	TRBJ2-3	TGCGCCAACAGCCAAGAGGTGGGGATGATGGGTACGCAGTATTTT	CANSQEVGMMGTQYF
.	.	TRBV6-2/TRBV6-3	TRBJ2-4	TGTGCCAGCAGTTACGATGTCCAGAACGTCCAGTACTTC	CASSYDVQNVQYF
.	.	TRBV10-1	TRBJ2-2	TGCAGCAGCGTTAGAATTGCCGGGGAGCCGTTTTTT	CSSVRIAGEPFF
many	.	TRBV20-1	TRBJ2-7	TGCAGTGTCACGACCCCCTCCTACGAGCAGTACTTC	CSVTTPSYEQYF
.	.	TRBV20-1	TRBJ2-3	.	CSARVGTGIADTEYF
.	.	TRBV10-2	TRBJ2-1	TGCGCCAGCAGTTCTAGCAGGGGGGCCTCAGGTGAGCAGTTCTTC	CASSSSRGASGEQFF
many	.	TRBV4-3	TRBJ1-6	TGCGCCAGCAGCCAAGATGGCGGGACGTATAATTCACCCCTCCACTTT	CASSQDGGTYNSPLHF
few	TRBD1	TRBV2	TRBJ1-2	TGTGCCAGCAGGAGACAGGGGGAAGGCTATGGCTACACCTTC	CASRRQGEGYGYTF
.	.	TRBV24-1	TRBJ2-2	TGTGCCACCAGTCACTTACATGGCAACACCGTGGAGCTGTTTTTT	CATSHLHGNTVELFF
.	.	TRBV2	TRBJ2-6	TGTGCCCTCCTACTATTCCACTCTGGGGCCAACGTCCTGACTTTC	CALLLFHSGANVLTF
.	.	TRBV6-2/TRBV6-3	TRBJ1-1	TGTGCTATCAGTTACGTGAACGGGAACACTGAAGCTTTCTTT	CAISYVNGNTEAFF
.	.	TRBV11-2	TRBJ1-5	TGTGCCAGTAGCTTTTGGAGGTCCAATCAGCCCCAGCATTTT	CASSFWRSNQPQHF
.	.	TRBV6-5	TRBJ2-5	TGCGCCAGCAGTGCCCAGGGAGAGGAAGAGATCCAGTATTTC	CASSAQGEEEIQYF
once	.	TRBV6-2/TRBV6-3	TRBJ2-2	TGTGCCAGCAGTTATACTCAACAGAGGGCCAACACCGGGGAGCTGTGTTTT	CASSYTQQRANTGELCF
medium-sized	.	TRBV11-1	TRBJ2-7	TGTGCCAGCAGCTTAGCGACCGGGACTGCAATAGGGCAGTACTTC	CASSLATGTAIGQYF
.	TRBD1	TRBV14	TRBJ1-1	TGTGCCATCAGTCGGGACAGGGTAGAAGCTTTCTTT	CAISRDRVEAFF
.	.	TRBV6-2/TRBV6-3	TRBJ2-3	TGTGCCAGCAGCCAAACTGGACGGGCTGGCTCAGATACGCAGTATTTT	CASSQTGRAGSDTQYF
.	.	TRBV11-2	TRBJ2-7	TGTGCCAGCAGCTTGGGATCTGCAATGTACGAGCAGTACTTC	CASSLGSAMYEQYF
many	TRBD1	TRBV7-2	TRBJ1-5	TGTGCCAGCAGCACAGACAGGGGAGGCCAGCCCCAGCATTTT	CASSTDRGGQPQHF
.	.	TRBV7-9	TRBJ1-1	TGTGCCAGCAGCTTACGGGGTGAAGCTTTATTT	CASSLRGEALF
.	TRBD1	TRBV6-5	TRBJ1-6	TGTGCCAGCGTCCAGACAGGGGACTCCTGTAATTCACCCCTCTACTTT	CASVQTGDSCNSPLYF
.	.	TRBV4-2	TRBJ1-5	TGTGCCGGCAGCCAAGAACTTCCCGGGTATAGCAATCAGCCCCAGCATTTT	CAGSQELPGYSNQPQHF
.	TRBD2	TRBV20-1	TRBJ2-1	TGCAGTGCCGGACCCGTCGGAACGGGGGGGAACGATGAGCAGTTCTTC	CSAGPVGTGGNDEQFF
many	TRBD2	TRBV12-3/TRBV12-4	TRBJ2-3	TGTGCCAGCAGTTTACTATCGGCGGGAGGAGAGACAGATACGCAGTATTTT	CASSLLSAGGETDTQYF